This is a list of T cell receptor beta chains from one sample in a study of prognosis after radiotherapy for stage I lung cancer. Via MiXCR, TCRdb re-called the multiplex PCR reads, giving one row per CDR3 protein. This sample yields tens of thousands of distinct CDR3 sequences, of which 26% are seen a single time; under 10% belongs to the top ten. Sequencing was performed on PBMCs, taken before or after stereotactic body radiation therapy (not recorded which). The source of these receptors is a donor older than 45 with non-small cell lung cancer. Both conserved end residues are part of each CDR3. Fields, in order: CDR3 DNA, CDR3 protein, D gene, J gene, V gene, clone size. D genes are given only for firm matches. Part of the rows lack a size; the others show once, few, many or a class for expanded clones.

DNA: TGTGCCAGCAGCTCGACCGAAACGTGGGACACTGAAGCTTTCTTT
CDR3: CASSSTETWDTEAFF
D: .
J: TRBJ1-1
V: TRBV3-1
size: many

DNA: TGTGCCAGCAGCCAAGTGAGGACAGGGGAGAACACCGGGGAGCTGTTTTTT
CDR3: CASSQVRTGENTGELFF
D: TRBD1
J: TRBJ2-2
V: TRBV3-1
size: many

DNA: TGTGCCAGCAGCTTAGGGGCTGTGAACACTGAAGCTTTCTTT
CDR3: CASSLGAVNTEAFF
D: .
J: TRBJ1-1
V: TRBV7-9
size: many

DNA: TGTGCCAGCAGCTTGAGGGACAGCGTGGGGGAGACCCAGTACTTC
CDR3: CASSLRDSVGETQYF
D: TRBD1
J: TRBJ2-5
V: TRBV5-5
size: many

DNA: TGTGCCAGCAAACATGAAAAACTGTTTTTT
CDR3: CASKHEKLFF
D: .
J: TRBJ1-4
V: TRBV19
size: many

DNA: TGTGCCAGCAGCGCATGCACCCGGGACAGGGGTAGGCCCCAGCATTTT
CDR3: CASSACTRDRGRPQHF
D: TRBD1
J: TRBJ1-5
V: TRBV9
size: many

DNA: TGTGCCACCAGCAGAGATTTGACACATAACTATGGCTACACCTTC
CDR3: CATSRDLTHNYGYTF
D: .
J: TRBJ1-2
V: TRBV15
size: many

DNA: TGCAGTGCTAGAGATGCGGGGGGTTATAATTCACCCCTCCACTTT
CDR3: CSARDAGGYNSPLHF
D: .
J: TRBJ1-6
V: TRBV20-1
size: many

DNA: TGTGCCAGCTCAGGGACTAGCAGGGGTTCGAAGTTCTTC
CDR3: CASSGTSRGSKFF
D: TRBD2
J: TRBJ2-1
V: TRBV19
size: once

DNA: TGCAGCGTCGCCGAATGGGGAACAGGGGCTTTCTTT
CDR3: CSVAEWGTGAFF
D: .
J: TRBJ1-1
V: TRBV29-1
size: .

DNA: TGTGCCAGCAGCTTATCCCGCAAAGATGAGCAGTTCTTC
CDR3: CASSLSRKDEQFF
D: .
J: TRBJ2-1
V: TRBV7-3
size: many

DNA: TGCGCCAAAACCCGCCTCGGGACAAAACCCCAGCACCAGCATTTT
CDR3: CAKTRLGTKPQHQHF
D: .
J: TRBJ1-5
V: TRBV19
size: .

DNA: TGTGCCAGTAGTATAGGGGGCCGGGGGTTAACTGAAGCTTTCTTT
CDR3: CASSIGGRGLTEAFF
D: .
J: TRBJ1-1
V: TRBV19
size: many

DNA: TGTGCCAGCAGATTACAGGGGGGAGGCGGAAACACCATATATTTT
CDR3: CASRLQGGGGNTIYF
D: TRBD1
J: TRBJ1-3
V: TRBV13
size: many

DNA: TGTGCCAGCAGCGTAGATTGGACCCGCTACAATGAGCAGTTCTTC
CDR3: CASSVDWTRYNEQFF
D: .
J: TRBJ2-1
V: TRBV9
size: many

DNA: TGCGCCAGCAGCCTTTTAGACTCCTCGGGTGAGCAGTTCTTC
CDR3: CASSLLDSSGEQFF
D: .
J: TRBJ2-1
V: TRBV4-3
size: many

DNA: TGTGCCAGCAGTGAATGCCCGGGAGCTGGTTACAATGAGCATTTCTTC
CDR3: CASSECPGAGYNEHFF
D: .
J: TRBJ2-1
V: TRBV6-1
size: once

DNA: TGTGCCAGCAGCTCCTTCGACCGGTATAACTATGGCTACACCTTC
CDR3: CASSSFDRYNYGYTF
D: .
J: TRBJ1-2
V: TRBV5-6
size: .

DNA: TGTGCCAGCAGCCAAAACGACAGGGGCGAAAAACTGTTTTTT
CDR3: CASSQNDRGEKLFF
D: TRBD1
J: TRBJ1-4
V: TRBV4-2
size: many

DNA: TGTGCCAGCAGCTTAAACAGGGGGCGATTGGGCACTGAAGCTTTCTTT
CDR3: CASSLNRGRLGTEAFF
D: TRBD1
J: TRBJ1-1
V: TRBV7-2
size: many

DNA: TGTGCCATCATGGGGACTAGTCCGGGCGATACGCAGTATTTT
CDR3: CAIMGTSPGDTQYF
D: TRBD2
J: TRBJ2-3
V: TRBV10-3
size: many

DNA: TGTGCCAGCAGCCAAGGACAGGGTTTAGGTGATGAGCAGTTCTTC
CDR3: CASSQGQGLGDEQFF
D: TRBD1
J: TRBJ2-1
V: TRBV3-1
size: many

DNA: TGCGCCAGCAGCGAGGGGGCGTATCAGCCCCAGCATTTT
CDR3: CASSEGAYQPQHF
D: TRBD1
J: TRBJ1-5
V: TRBV10-2
size: many

DNA: TGCAGTGCTAGAGATGTAGGAATTTATAATTCACCCCTCCACTTT
CDR3: CSARDVGIYNSPLHF
D: .
J: TRBJ1-6
V: TRBV20-1
size: many

DNA: TGTGCCAGCAGCTTAGTTCGTTCCCCCACTGAAGCTTTCTTT
CDR3: CASSLVRSPTEAFF
D: .
J: TRBJ1-1
V: TRBV7-2
size: .

DNA: TGTGCCAGCAGCCCTGGGACATTGGGTGAAAAACTGTTTTTT
CDR3: CASSPGTLGEKLFF
D: .
J: TRBJ1-4
V: TRBV6-1
size: many

DNA: TGTGCCAGCAGTCGACAGGGAAAAGAGACCCAGTACTTC
CDR3: CASSRQGKETQYF
D: TRBD1
J: TRBJ2-5
V: TRBV14
size: .

DNA: TGTGCCAGCAGCCAAGGGCAGGGGTTTGAAAAACTGTTTTTT
CDR3: CASSQGQGFEKLFF
D: .
J: TRBJ1-4
V: TRBV3-1
size: many

DNA: TGTGCCAGCAGTTCAGGGGGATTCGCCGGGGAGCTGTTTTTT
CDR3: CASSSGGFAGELFF
D: TRBD1
J: TRBJ2-2
V: TRBV6-1
size: .

DNA: TGTGCCCGCAGCGGACGGGGCACAGGGGGCTACGAGCAGTACTTC
CDR3: CARSGRGTGGYEQYF
D: TRBD1
J: TRBJ2-7
V: TRBV7-2
size: .

DNA: TGCAGTGCTAAGGGGGACACCTCAAATTCACCCCTCCACTTT
CDR3: CSAKGDTSNSPLHF
D: .
J: TRBJ1-6
V: TRBV20-1
size: many

DNA: TGTGCCAGCAAGGGGCTGGACGGGGCGGTAGTCGGGGAGCTGTTTTTT
CDR3: CASKGLDGAVVGELFF
D: .
J: TRBJ2-2
V: TRBV12-3/TRBV12-4
size: many

DNA: TGTGCCAGCAGCCAAGATCGAGTGGGGGGCTCGGTCGGCGAGCAGTACTTC
CDR3: CASSQDRVGGSVGEQYF
D: .
J: TRBJ2-7
V: TRBV3-1
size: many

DNA: TGTGCCAGTAGGAAATCGACAGGGACGCGCGGTGGTGAAAAACTGTTTTTT
CDR3: CASRKSTGTRGGEKLFF
D: TRBD1
J: TRBJ1-4
V: TRBV19
size: many

DNA: TGTGCCAGCAGTTCCCTCCGGGACAGCGGGGGAACGGGCAATGAGCAGTTCTTC
CDR3: CASSSLRDSGGTGNEQFF
D: .
J: TRBJ2-1
V: TRBV6-5
size: .

DNA: TGTGCCAGTAGTTCTACGATTCTAAACACCGGGGAGCTGTTTTTT
CDR3: CASSSTILNTGELFF
D: .
J: TRBJ2-2
V: TRBV19
size: many

DNA: TGCAGCCCGAGCCAGGCGACCCAGTACTTC
CDR3: CSPSQATQYF
D: .
J: TRBJ2-5
V: TRBV20-1
size: many

DNA: TGTGCCAGCAGTCCCAGGGGTCAACAAGGGGGTTCACCCCTCCACTTT
CDR3: CASSPRGQQGGSPLHF
D: .
J: TRBJ1-6
V: TRBV27
size: .

DNA: TGCGCCAGCAGGGAAACGACAGTGCCTAATGAAAAACTGTTTTTT
CDR3: CASRETTVPNEKLFF
D: .
J: TRBJ1-4
V: TRBV5-1
size: many

DNA: TGTGCCAGTAGTATAGGAGCGGGGGCCTCCTACGAGCAGTACTTC
CDR3: CASSIGAGASYEQYF
D: TRBD2
J: TRBJ2-7
V: TRBV19
size: many

DNA: TGCGCCAGCAGCTTGGGATCGGGTGAGCAGTTCTTC
CDR3: CASSLGSGEQFF
D: .
J: TRBJ2-1
V: TRBV5-1
size: many

DNA: TGTGCCAGCAGCCGAAGCAGGGGGCTGGTTGAAAAACTGTTTTTT
CDR3: CASSRSRGLVEKLFF
D: TRBD1
J: TRBJ1-4
V: TRBV7-2
size: many

DNA: TGTGCCAGCAGTGAATCAGGGGTGCGCACAGATACGCAGTATTTT
CDR3: CASSESGVRTDTQYF
D: .
J: TRBJ2-3
V: TRBV6-1
size: many

DNA: TGTGCCAGCAGATTACCGGCCCCAGGGGTAAACACCATGTATTTT
CDR3: CASRLPAPGVNTMYF
D: .
J: TRBJ1-3
V: TRBV28
size: .

DNA: TGTGCCAGCAGTCCAAGCACAGGGGGCTACACTGAAGCTTTCTTT
CDR3: CASSPSTGGYTEAFF
D: TRBD1
J: TRBJ1-1
V: TRBV28
size: many

DNA: TGTGCCAGCATTTTATCGATCTGGCCATCTTACGAGCAGTACTTC
CDR3: CASILSIWPSYEQYF
D: .
J: TRBJ2-7
V: TRBV27
size: once

DNA: TGCGCCAGCAGCCAAGTAGACGGAATAGGGGAGACCCAGTACTTC
CDR3: CASSQVDGIGETQYF
D: .
J: TRBJ2-5
V: TRBV4-1
size: many

DNA: TGTGCCAGCAGCTGGGGGGGATCCGTGAGGGAGCAGTACTTC
CDR3: CASSWGGSVREQYF
D: TRBD2
J: TRBJ2-7
V: TRBV6-1
size: many

DNA: TGTGCCAGCAGTTATTTTGGGGTGCCCACCGCAAATACGCAGTATTTT
CDR3: CASSYFGVPTANTQYF
D: .
J: TRBJ2-3
V: TRBV6-5
size: .

DNA: TGTGCCAACACCCAGCTCCGCGGCAATCAGCCCCAGCATTTT
CDR3: CANTQLRGNQPQHF
D: .
J: TRBJ1-5
V: TRBV6-1
size: .

DNA: TGTGCCAGCAGCGAGGGACAGGGGAATTCACCCCTCCACTTT
CDR3: CASSEGQGNSPLHF
D: TRBD1
J: TRBJ1-6
V: TRBV7-3
size: many